This T cell receptor beta chain was obtained from a study of blood T cell repertoires in COVID-19. Across the whole study: The United States, Italy and Spain were the sources of the acute and convalescent COVID-19 samples. Sample material is recorded as cDNA or gDNA derived from T cells, B-cell-depleted T cells, or PBMCs.

Per the study methods: Reference gene primer amplification gave estimated nucleated cell counts. TCRdb's table, derived via immunoSEQ multiplex PCR, lists solely in-frame clones and lacks some. The D gene and trimming were derived from the DNA, and the V and J assignments and clone size from that table. This table holds about 220,000 clones, 80% to 85% found once. V shed 4 bases and J 1 base; nucleotides not matched to a gene: 10. This CDR3 has 16 amino acids. Per the germline V gene, CDR1 is SGDLS and CDR2 is YYNGEE. Sequenced: peripheral blood. This chain uses TRBV9 with TRBJ1-1, with 7 bases matching TRBD1. This sequence originates from a woman in her thirties who had recovered from COVID-19. CDR3 sequence (DNA): TGTGCCAGCAGCTCACCAGGGGGGAGCGGGAACACTGAAGCTTTCTTT. It encodes CASSSPGGSGNTEAFF.